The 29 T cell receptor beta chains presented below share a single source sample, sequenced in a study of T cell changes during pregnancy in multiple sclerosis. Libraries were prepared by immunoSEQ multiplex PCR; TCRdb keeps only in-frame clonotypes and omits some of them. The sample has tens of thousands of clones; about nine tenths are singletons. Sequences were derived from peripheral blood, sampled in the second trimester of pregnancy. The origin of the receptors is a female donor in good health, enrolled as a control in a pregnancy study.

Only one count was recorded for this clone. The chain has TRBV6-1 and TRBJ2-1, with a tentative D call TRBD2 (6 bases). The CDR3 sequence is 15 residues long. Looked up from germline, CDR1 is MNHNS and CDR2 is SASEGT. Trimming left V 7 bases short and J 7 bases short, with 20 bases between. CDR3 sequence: CASMPRIAVKNEQFF. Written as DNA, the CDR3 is TGTGCCAGCATGCCCCGGATAGCGGTAAAGAATGAGCAGTTCTTC.

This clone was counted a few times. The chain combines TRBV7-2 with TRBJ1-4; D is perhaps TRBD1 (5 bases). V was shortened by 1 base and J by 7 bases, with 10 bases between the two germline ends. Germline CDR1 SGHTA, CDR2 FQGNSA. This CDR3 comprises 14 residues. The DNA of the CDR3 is TGTGCCAGCAGCTTAGACAGGAGCGCTGAAAAACTGTTTTTT. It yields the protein CASSLDRSAEKLFF.

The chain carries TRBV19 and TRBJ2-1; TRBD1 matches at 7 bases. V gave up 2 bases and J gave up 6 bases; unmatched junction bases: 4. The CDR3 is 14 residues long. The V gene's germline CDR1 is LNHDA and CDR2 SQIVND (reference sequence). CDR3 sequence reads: CASSIPTGINEQFF. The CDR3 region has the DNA TGTGCCAGTAGTATACCGACAGGGATCAATGAGCAGTTCTTC.

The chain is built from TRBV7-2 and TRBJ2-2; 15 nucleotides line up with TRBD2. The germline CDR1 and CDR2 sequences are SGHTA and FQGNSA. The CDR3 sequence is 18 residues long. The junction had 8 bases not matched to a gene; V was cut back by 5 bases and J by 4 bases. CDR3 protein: CASSRTSGRAKGTGELFF. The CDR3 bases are TGTGCCAGCAGCCGGACTAGCGGGAGGGCCAAGGGCACCGGGGAGCTGTTTTTT. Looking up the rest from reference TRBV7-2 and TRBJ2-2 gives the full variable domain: GAGVSQSPSNKVTEKGKDVELRCDPISGHTALYWYRQSLGQGLEFLIYFQGNSAPDKSGLPSDRFSAERTGGSVSTLTIQRTQQEDSAVYLCASSRTSGRAKGTGELFFGEGSRLTVL.

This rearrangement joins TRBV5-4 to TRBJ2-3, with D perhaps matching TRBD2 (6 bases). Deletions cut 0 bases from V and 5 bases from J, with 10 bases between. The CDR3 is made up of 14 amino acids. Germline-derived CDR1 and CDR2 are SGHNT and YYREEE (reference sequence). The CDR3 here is CASSLAGRKDTQYF. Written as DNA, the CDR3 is TGTGCCAGCAGCTTGGCAGGGAGGAAAGATACGCAGTATTTT. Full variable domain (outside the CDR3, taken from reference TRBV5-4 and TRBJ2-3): ETGVTQSPTHLIKTRGQQVTLRCSSQSGHNTVSWYQQALGQGPQFIFQYYREEENGRGNFPPRFSGLQFPNYSSELNVNALELDDSALYLCASSLAGRKDTQYFGPGTRLTVL.

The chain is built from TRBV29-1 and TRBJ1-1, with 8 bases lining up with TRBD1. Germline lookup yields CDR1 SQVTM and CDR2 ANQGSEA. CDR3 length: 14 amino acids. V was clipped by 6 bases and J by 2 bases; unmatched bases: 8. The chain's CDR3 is CSVYNRGYNTEAFF. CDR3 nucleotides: TGCAGCGTCTACAACAGGGGGTACAACACTGAAGCTTTCTTT.

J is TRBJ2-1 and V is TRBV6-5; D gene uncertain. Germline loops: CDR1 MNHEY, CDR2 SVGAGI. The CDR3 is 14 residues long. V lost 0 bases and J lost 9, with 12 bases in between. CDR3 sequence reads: CASSYSMLAGEQFF. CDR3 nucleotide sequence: TGTGCCAGCAGTTACTCGATGTTAGCCGGTGAGCAGTTCTTC.

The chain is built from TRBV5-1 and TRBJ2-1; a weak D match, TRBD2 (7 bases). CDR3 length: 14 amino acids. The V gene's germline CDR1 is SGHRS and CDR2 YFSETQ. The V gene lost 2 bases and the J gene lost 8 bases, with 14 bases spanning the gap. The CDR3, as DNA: TGCGCCAGCAGCTTCTGGGGGGGCTCTTATGAGCAGTTCTTC. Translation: CASSFWGGSYEQFF.

The CDR3 DNA reads TGTGCCAGCAGCTTCTCGAGCTCTGGAAACACCATATATTTT. It is translated as CASSFSSSGNTIYF. V usage is TRBV7-8 and J usage is TRBJ1-3; D is ambiguous. CDR1 SGHVS and CDR2 FQNEAQ come from the germline V gene. The V end lost 3 bases, the J end lost 0 bases, and 6 bases lay between the germline ends. The CDR3 totals 14 residues.

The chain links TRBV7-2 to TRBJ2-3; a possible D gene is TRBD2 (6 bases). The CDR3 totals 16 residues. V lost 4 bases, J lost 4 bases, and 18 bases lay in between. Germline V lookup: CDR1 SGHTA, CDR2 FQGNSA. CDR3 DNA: TGTGCCAGCAGCTCACTCGGACTATATAGTGCAGATACGCAGTATTTT. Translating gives CASSSLGLYSADTQYF.

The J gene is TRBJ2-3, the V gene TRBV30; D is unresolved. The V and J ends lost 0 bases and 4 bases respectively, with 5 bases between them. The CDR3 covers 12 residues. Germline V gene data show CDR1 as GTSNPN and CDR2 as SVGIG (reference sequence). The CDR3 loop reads CAWSVTADTQYF. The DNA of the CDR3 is TGTGCCTGGAGTGTAACAGCAGATACGCAGTATTTT.

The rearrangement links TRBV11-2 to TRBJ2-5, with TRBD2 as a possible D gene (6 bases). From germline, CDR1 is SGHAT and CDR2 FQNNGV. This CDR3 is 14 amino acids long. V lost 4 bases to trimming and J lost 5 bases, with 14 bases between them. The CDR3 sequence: CASSSYGGRETQYF. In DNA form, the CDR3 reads TGTGCCAGCAGCTCCTATGGGGGGAGGGAGACCCAGTACTTC.

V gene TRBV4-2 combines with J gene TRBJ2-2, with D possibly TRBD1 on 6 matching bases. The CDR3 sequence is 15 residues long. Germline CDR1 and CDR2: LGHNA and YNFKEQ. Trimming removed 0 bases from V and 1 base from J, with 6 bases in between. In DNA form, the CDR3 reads TGTGCCAGCAGCCAAGAAGGGGGGAACACCGGGGAGCTGTTTTTT. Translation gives CASSQEGGNTGELFF.

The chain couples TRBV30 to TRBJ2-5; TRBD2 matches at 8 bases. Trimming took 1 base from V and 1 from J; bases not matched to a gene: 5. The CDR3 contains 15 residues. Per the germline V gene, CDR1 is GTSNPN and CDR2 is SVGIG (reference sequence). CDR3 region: CAWSDPGTSQETQYF. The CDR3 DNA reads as TGTGCCTGGAGTGACCCAGGGACTAGCCAAGAGACCCAGTACTTC.

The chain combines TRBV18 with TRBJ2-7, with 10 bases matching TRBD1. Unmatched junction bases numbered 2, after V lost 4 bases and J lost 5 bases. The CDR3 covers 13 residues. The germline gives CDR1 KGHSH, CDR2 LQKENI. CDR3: CASSRDRGNEQYF. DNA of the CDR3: TGTGCCAGCTCACGGGACAGGGGCAACGAGCAGTACTTC.

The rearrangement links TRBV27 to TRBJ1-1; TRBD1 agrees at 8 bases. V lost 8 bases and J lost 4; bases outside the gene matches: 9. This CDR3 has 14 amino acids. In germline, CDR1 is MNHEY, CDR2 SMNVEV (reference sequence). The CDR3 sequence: CASRNDRGGTEAFF. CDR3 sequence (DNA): TGTGCCAGCCGAAATGACAGGGGCGGCACTGAAGCTTTCTTT.

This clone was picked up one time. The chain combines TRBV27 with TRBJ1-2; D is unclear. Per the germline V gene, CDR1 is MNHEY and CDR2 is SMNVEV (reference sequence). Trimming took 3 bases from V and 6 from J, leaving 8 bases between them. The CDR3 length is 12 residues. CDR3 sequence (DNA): TGTGCCAGCAGTTTGGGAGGGCATGGCTACACCTTC. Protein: CASSLGGHGYTF.

Here the CDR3 DNA reads TGTGCCATCAGTGAGTCAATCCAGGGGGGCAATTCACCCCTCCACTTT. Translating gives CAISESIQGGNSPLHF. V gene TRBV10-3 combines with J gene TRBJ1-6; 7 nucleotides align to TRBD1. The length of the CDR3 is 16 residues. Germline V CDR1 and CDR2: ENHRY, SYGVKD. V gave up 0 bases and J gave up 7 bases; unmatched junction bases: 6.

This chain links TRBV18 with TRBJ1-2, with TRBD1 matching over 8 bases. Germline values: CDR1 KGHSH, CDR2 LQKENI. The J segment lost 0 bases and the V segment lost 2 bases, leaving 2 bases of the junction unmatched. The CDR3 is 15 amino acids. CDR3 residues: CASSPGRGPNYGYTF. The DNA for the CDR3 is TGTGCCAGCTCACCAGGCAGGGGGCCTAACTATGGCTACACCTTC.

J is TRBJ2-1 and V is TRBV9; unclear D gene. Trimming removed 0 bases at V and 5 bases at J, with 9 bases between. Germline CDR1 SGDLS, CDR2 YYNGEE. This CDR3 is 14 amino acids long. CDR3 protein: CASSVGWLNNEQFF. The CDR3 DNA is TGTGCCAGCAGCGTAGGATGGCTGAACAATGAGCAGTTCTTC. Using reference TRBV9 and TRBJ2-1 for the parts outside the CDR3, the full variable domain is DSGVTQTPKHLITATGQRVTLRCSPRSGDLSVYWYQQSLDQGLQFLIQYYNGEERAKGNILERFSAQQFPDLHSELNLSSLELGDSALYFCASSVGWLNNEQFFGPGTRLTVL.

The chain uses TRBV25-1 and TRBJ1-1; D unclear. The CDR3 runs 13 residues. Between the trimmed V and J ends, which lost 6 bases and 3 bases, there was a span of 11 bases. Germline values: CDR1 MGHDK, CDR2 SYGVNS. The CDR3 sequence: CASSGMGDTEAFF. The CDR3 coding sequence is TGTGCCAGCAGCGGTATGGGAGACACTGAAGCTTTCTTT.

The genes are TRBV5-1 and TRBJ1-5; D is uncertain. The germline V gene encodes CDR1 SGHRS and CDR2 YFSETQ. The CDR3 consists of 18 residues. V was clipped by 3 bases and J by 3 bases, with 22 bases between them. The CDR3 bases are TGCGCCAGCAGCTGGTTTTTCTGCGGGAAGGCGGCCAATCAGCCCCAGCATTTT. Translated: CASSWFFCGKAANQPQHF.

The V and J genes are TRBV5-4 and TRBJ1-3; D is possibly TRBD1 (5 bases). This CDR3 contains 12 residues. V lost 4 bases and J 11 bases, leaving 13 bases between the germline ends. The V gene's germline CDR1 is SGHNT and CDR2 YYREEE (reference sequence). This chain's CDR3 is CASSTPPGSIYF. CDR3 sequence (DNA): TGTGCCAGCAGCACCCCCCCAGGGTCCATATATTTT. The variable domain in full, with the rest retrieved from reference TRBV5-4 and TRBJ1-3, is ETGVTQSPTHLIKTRGQQVTLRCSSQSGHNTVSWYQQALGQGPQFIFQYYREEENGRGNFPPRFSGLQFPNYSSELNVNALELDDSALYLCASSTPPGSIYFGEGSWLTVV.

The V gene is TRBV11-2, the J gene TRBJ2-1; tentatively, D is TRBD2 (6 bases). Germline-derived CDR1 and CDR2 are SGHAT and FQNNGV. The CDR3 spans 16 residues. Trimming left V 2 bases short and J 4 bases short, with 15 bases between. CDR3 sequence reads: CASSLLGTLGYNEQFF. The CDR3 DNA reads TGTGCCAGCAGCTTACTCGGGACTTTGGGGTACAATGAGCAGTTCTTC.

The CDR3 region has the DNA TGTGCCAGCAGTGACCAGGGAGGACTAGCGGGTACGCAGTATTTT. Protein sequence: CASSDQGGLAGTQYF. The chain couples TRBV6-4 to TRBJ2-3; 11 nucleotides match TRBD2. There are 15 residues in the CDR3. The V gene end was trimmed by 2 bases and the J gene end by 8 bases; junction bases not matched to a gene: 6. Germline values: CDR1 MRHNA, CDR2 SNTAGT.

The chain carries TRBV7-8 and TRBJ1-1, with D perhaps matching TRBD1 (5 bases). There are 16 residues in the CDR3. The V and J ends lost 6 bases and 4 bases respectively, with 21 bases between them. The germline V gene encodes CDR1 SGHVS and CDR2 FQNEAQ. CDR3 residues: CASSSGILGGATEAFF. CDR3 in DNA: TGTGCCAGCAGTTCGGGGATTTTAGGCGGGGCCACTGAAGCTTTCTTT.

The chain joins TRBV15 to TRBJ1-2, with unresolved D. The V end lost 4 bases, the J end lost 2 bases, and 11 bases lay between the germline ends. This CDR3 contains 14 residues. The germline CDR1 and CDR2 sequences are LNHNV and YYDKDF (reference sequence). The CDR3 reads CATSKDAGNYGYTF. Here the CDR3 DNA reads TGTGCCACCAGCAAAGACGCCGGGAACTATGGCTACACCTTC.

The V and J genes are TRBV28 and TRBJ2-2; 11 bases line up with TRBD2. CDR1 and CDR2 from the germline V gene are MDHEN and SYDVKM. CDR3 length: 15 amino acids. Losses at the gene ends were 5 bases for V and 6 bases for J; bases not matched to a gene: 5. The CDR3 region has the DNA TGTGCCAGCAGTCTTAGCGGGAGGGGGGCCGGGGAGCTGTTTTTT. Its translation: CASSLSGRGAGELFF.

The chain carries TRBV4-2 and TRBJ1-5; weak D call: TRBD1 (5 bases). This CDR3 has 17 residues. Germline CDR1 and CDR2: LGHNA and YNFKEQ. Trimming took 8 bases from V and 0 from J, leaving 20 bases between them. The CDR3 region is CASSSQIDSYSNQPQHF. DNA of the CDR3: TGTGCCAGCTCAAGCCAAATCGACAGCTATAGCAATCAGCCCCAGCATTTT.